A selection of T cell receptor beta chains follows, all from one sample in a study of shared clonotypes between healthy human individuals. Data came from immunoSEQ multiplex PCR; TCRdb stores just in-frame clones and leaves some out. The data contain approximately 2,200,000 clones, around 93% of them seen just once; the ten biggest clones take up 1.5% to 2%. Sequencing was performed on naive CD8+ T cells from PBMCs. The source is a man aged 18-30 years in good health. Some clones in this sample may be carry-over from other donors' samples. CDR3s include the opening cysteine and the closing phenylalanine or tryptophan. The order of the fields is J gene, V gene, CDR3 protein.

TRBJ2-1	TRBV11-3	CASSIGTSIFF
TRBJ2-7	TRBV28	CASSLSGTASYEQYF
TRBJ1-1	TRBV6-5	CASSLAPGGNTEAFF
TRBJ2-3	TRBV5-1	CASSPGNLTDTQYF
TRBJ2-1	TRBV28	CASSPTLWTYNEQFF
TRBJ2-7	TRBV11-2	CASSLSRTGGYEQYF
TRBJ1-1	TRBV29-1	CSTPGGFTEAFF
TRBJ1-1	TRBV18	CASSPGGILNTEAFF
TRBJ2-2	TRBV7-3	CASSSLAGNTGELFF
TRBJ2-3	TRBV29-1	CSVDMTSGRADTQYF
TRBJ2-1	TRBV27	CASSLTSGTPFEQFF
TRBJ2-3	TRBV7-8	CASSFRASGSTDTQYF
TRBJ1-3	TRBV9	CASSASGGQGNTIYF
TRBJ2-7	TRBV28	CASRVTRLHEQYF
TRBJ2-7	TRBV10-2	CASLGLAGAPYEQYF
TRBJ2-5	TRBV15	CATSHVGQEETQYF
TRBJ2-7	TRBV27	CASSLSRGPLIYEQYF
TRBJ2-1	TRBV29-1	CSAESSYNEQFF
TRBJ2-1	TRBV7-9	CASSLYPGGSWDNEQFF
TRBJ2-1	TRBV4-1	CASSLLPAPDSYNEQFF
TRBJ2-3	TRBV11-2	CASSLEGGLRDTQYF
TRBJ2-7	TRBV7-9	CASSSPGGQGVLMGQYF
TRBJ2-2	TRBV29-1	CSARRTGELFF
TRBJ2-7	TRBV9	CASSAYGRADEQYF
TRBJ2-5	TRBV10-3	CAISESGEPQETQYF